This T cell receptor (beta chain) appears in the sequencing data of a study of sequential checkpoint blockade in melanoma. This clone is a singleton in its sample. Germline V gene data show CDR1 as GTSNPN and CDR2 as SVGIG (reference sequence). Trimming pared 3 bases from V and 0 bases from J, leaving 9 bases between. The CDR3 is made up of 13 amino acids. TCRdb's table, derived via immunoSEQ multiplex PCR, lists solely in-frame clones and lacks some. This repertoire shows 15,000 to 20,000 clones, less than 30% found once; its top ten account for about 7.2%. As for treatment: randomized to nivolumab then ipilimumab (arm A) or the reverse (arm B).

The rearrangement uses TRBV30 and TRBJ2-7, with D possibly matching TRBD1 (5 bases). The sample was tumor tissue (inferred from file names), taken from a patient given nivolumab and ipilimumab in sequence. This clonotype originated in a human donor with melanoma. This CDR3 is CAWSQDISYEQYF. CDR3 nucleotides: TGTGCCTGGAGCCAGGACATCTCCTACGAGCAGTACTTC.